Below are 25 T cell receptor beta chains sequenced from a single sample in a study of blood T cell repertoires in COVID-19. Generated by immunoSEQ multiplex PCR, the TCRdb table keeps only in-frame clones and is missing some. The data contain roughly 380,000 clones, over 65% of them seen just once; the ten biggest clones take up over 0.95%. Sample: peripheral blood. These receptors were obtained from a human donor with acute or convalescent COVID-19. The donor label of this sample is uncertain.

The chain carries TRBV7-2 and TRBJ2-1, with TRBD2 matching over 7 bases. Germline V gene data show CDR1 as SGHTA and CDR2 as FQGNSA. This CDR3 comprises 15 residues. V dropped 3 bases and J dropped 5; count of bases not matched to a gene: 7. In DNA form, the CDR3 reads TGTGCCAGCAGCTTCCAAGCGGGATTAAACAATGAGCAGTTCTTC. Translating gives CASSFQAGLNNEQFF.

The rearrangement links TRBV15 to TRBJ1-4; D is unresolved. This CDR3 is 15 amino acids long. Trimming removed 7 bases from V and 4 bases from J, with 16 bases in between. The V gene's germline CDR1 is LNHNV and CDR2 YYDKDF (reference sequence). Here the CDR3 reads CATNSNPPSNEKLFF. In nucleotides, the CDR3 is TGTGCCACCAACAGCAATCCCCCCAGTAATGAAAAACTGTTTTTT.

The V gene is TRBV5-1, the J gene TRBJ1-6, with TRBD1 as a possible D gene (5 bases). This CDR3 region has 17 residues. The germline V and J ends were trimmed by 0 bases and 0 bases, with 10 bases remaining between them. Germline V gene data show CDR1 as SGHRS and CDR2 as YFSETQ. The CDR3 DNA sequence: TGCGCCAGCAGCTTGGCAGGGATGGGCTCCTATAATTCACCCCTCCACTTT. It encodes CASSLAGMGSYNSPLHF.

V is TRBV4-2 and J is TRBJ1-5, with a possible D match to TRBD1 (6 bases). Germline lookup yields CDR1 LGHNA and CDR2 YNFKEQ. Trimming cost V 4 bases and J 6 bases, with 13 bases left between them. The CDR3 runs 14 residues. CDR3 sequence (DNA): TGTGCCAGCAGCCCCGCGGGGGGGCCTCAGCCCCAGCATTTT. Translated, it gives CASSPAGGPQPQHF.

V usage is TRBV11-2 and J usage is TRBJ2-1; tentatively, D is TRBD2 (6 bases). This CDR3 is 14 amino acids long. The V gene's germline CDR1 is SGHAT and CDR2 FQNNGV. Trimming removed 0 bases from V and 7 bases from J, with 10 bases in between. The CDR3 DNA reads as TGTGCCAGCAGCTTAGATGCGGGACTTAATGAGCAGTTCTTC. This encodes CASSLDAGLNEQFF.

This sequence joins TRBV3-1 (or the pseudogene TRBV3-2) and TRBJ2-1; 10 positions agree with TRBD2. The germline V gene has CDR1 LGHDT and CDR2 YNNKEL (reference sequence). V shed 0 bases, J shed 7 bases, and the junction held 9 bases outside the gene matches. The CDR3 runs 17 residues. In DNA, the CDR3 is TGTGCCAGCAGCCAAGATCCCAGCGGGGGGGCTAGGAATGAGCAGTTCTTC. As protein: CASSQDPSGGARNEQFF.

The CDR3 loop reads CASSLWGRGREQYF. The CDR3 DNA sequence: TGTGCCAGCAGCTTGTGGGGTAGGGGGCGCGAGCAGTACTTC. The chain joins TRBV5-8 to TRBJ2-7, with TRBD1 identical over 7 bases. V lost 1 base to trimming and J lost 6 bases; unmatched junction nucleotides: 7. CDR1 and CDR2 (germline): SGHTS, YDEGEE. This CDR3 comprises 14 residues.

In its sample, this clone was seen once. The chain links TRBV6-2 or TRBV6-3 to TRBJ1-5, with 7 bases aligning to TRBD1. CDR1 and CDR2 from the germline V gene are MNHEY and SVGEGT. The CDR3 length is 15 residues. Losses at the gene ends were 2 bases for V and 7 bases for J; bases not matched to a gene: 8. CDR3 DNA: TGTGCCAGCAGTTACGGAGACAGGGAGGCGCAGCCCCAGCATTTT. This codes for CASSYGDREAQPQHF.

The chain employs TRBV25-1 and TRBJ1-3; no reliable D call. CDR3 length: 15 residues. Germline CDR1 MGHDK, CDR2 SYGVNS. V was trimmed by 2 bases and J by 8 bases, leaving 16 bases between them. The CDR3 is CASSESLGGGHTIYF. The CDR3 bases are TGTGCCAGCAGTGAAAGCTTGGGAGGAGGACACACCATATATTTT.

The chain uses TRBV21-1 and TRBJ2-7; the DNA was not used to check the table's D call, TRBD2. TRBV21-1 represents a pseudogene. The CDR3 covers 14 residues. The CDR3 region is CASTSAGPEGEQYF. In DNA, the CDR3 is TGTGCCAGCACCTCAGCGGGCCCCGAAGGGGAGCAGTACTTC.

In this sample, this clone turned up once. The chain is built from TRBV30 and TRBJ1-2, with 9 bases identical to TRBD1. V lost 3 bases to trimming and J lost 2 bases; unmatched junction nucleotides: 4. The germline V gene encodes CDR1 GTSNPN and CDR2 SVGIG (reference sequence). The CDR3 sequence is 14 residues long. The CDR3 sequence: CAWRYGQGNYGYTF. CDR3 nucleotides: TGTGCCTGGAGGTACGGACAGGGGAACTATGGCTACACCTTC.

This sequence joins TRBV6-1 and TRBJ2-6; possible D gene TRBD1, 6 bases. The CDR3 runs to 17 residues. The V end lost 2 bases, the J end lost 1 base, and 12 bases lay between the germline ends. Germline loops: CDR1 MNHNS, CDR2 SASEGT. CDR3 residues: CASSERAGASGANVLTF. DNA for the CDR3: TGTGCCAGCAGTGAAAGGGCAGGGGCGTCTGGGGCCAACGTCCTGACTTTC.

The chain joins TRBV18 to TRBJ2-2, with TRBD1 identical over 8 bases. Germline CDR1 is KGHSH and CDR2 is LQKENI. V lost 3 bases, J lost 6 bases, and 15 bases stayed unmatched. There are 18 residues in the CDR3. CDR3 protein: CASSPTPPGQVSPGELFF. The CDR3 region has the DNA TGTGCCAGCTCACCGACTCCCCCGGGACAGGTTTCCCCCGGGGAGCTGTTTTTT. The full variable domain, rest sourced from reference TRBV18 and TRBJ2-2, is NAGVMQNPRHLVRRRGQEARLRCSPMKGHSHVYWYRQLPEEGLKFMVYLQKENIIDESGMPKERFSAEFPKEGPSILRIQQVVRGDSAAYFCASSPTPPGQVSPGELFFGEGSRLTVL.

This clone was observed a few times. The chain has TRBV5-6 and TRBJ1-5; 8 bases line up with TRBD1. The germline V gene has CDR1 SGHDT and CDR2 YYEEEE. V lost 4 bases to trimming and J lost 5 bases; unmatched junction nucleotides: 2. The CDR3 is 13 residues long. In DNA, the CDR3 is TGTGCCAGCAGCCAGGACAGGGATCAGCCCCAGCATTTT. This encodes CASSQDRDQPQHF.

The V call is TRBV7-2, the J call TRBJ1-2; 9 bases are a match to TRBD1. V gave up 1 base and J gave up 8 bases; unmatched junction bases: 11. Looked up from germline, CDR1 is SGHTA and CDR2 is FQGNSA. CDR3 length equals 16 residues. The chain's CDR3 is CASSLVGTGREGGYTF. CDR3 nucleotide sequence: TGTGCCAGCAGCTTAGTAGGGACAGGGCGGGAAGGAGGCTACACCTTC. Based on the CDR3 plus reference TRBV7-2 and TRBJ1-2, the full variable domain is GAGVSQSPSNKVTEKGKDVELRCDPISGHTALYWYRQSLGQGLEFLIYFQGNSAPDKSGLPSDRFSAERTGGSVSTLTIQRTQQEDSAVYLCASSLVGTGREGGYTFGSGTRLTVV.

The rearrangement uses TRBV3-1 (or the pseudogene TRBV3-2) and TRBJ2-1; 11 nucleotides line up with TRBD2. V gave up 1 base and J gave up 10 bases; unmatched junction bases: 12. The CDR3 has 17 residues. Germline V gives CDR1 LGHDT, CDR2 YNNKEL (reference sequence). CDR3: CASSQGLAGGPIGEQFF. For the CDR3, the DNA is TGTGCCAGCAGCCAAGGATTAGCGGGGGGGCCCATCGGGGAGCAGTTCTTC.

The chain carries TRBV6-5 and TRBJ2-1; D remains ambiguous. Germline V gives CDR1 MNHEY, CDR2 SVGAGI. The CDR3 has 16 amino acids. V was pared by 0 bases and J by 2 bases, with 11 bases between. In DNA, the CDR3 is TGTGCCAGCAGTTACTCGCCAGGCAGGCCCTACAATGAGCAGTTCTTC. Amino acids: CASSYSPGRPYNEQFF.

The V gene is TRBV5-3, the J gene TRBJ2-7; 10 nucleotides agree with TRBD1. TRBV5-3 belongs to the ORF category, with a function that is uncertain. The J segment lost 3 bases and the V segment lost 4 bases, leaving 10 bases of the junction unmatched. This CDR3 is 16 amino acids long. The CDR3 region has the DNA TGTGCCAGAAGCCCGGAGGACAGGGGGGATTTCTACGAGCAGTACTTC. It specifies CARSPEDRGDFYEQYF.

This clone was seen a handful of times. The chain uses TRBV5-1 and TRBJ2-5; a weak D match, TRBD1 (6 bases). The CDR3 extends over 13 amino acids. The germline V gene has CDR1 SGHRS and CDR2 YFSETQ. Trimming shortened V by 4 bases and J by 1 base, and 8 bases separated the two germline ends. CDR3 in amino acids: CASSPDSQETQYF. The CDR3 DNA sequence: TGCGCCAGCAGCCCGGACAGCCAAGAGACCCAGTACTTC. Combining the CDR3 with reference TRBV5-1 and TRBJ2-5 gives the whole variable domain KAGVTQTPRYLIKTRGQQVTLSCSPISGHRSVSWYQQTPGQGLQFLFEYFSETQRNKGNFPGRFSGRQFSNSRSEMNVSTLELGDSALYLCASSPDSQETQYFGPGTRLLVL.

The chain carries TRBV19 and TRBJ1-2; the D is unclear. Germline V gives CDR1 LNHDA, CDR2 SQIVND (reference sequence). The V and J ends lost 1 base and 0 bases respectively, with 6 bases between them. This CDR3 spans 14 amino acids. The CDR3 loop reads CASSIAQANYGYTF. As DNA, the CDR3 is TGTGCCAGTAGTATAGCCCAGGCTAACTATGGCTACACCTTC.

The V gene is TRBV24-1, the J gene TRBJ1-2; 10 nucleotides agree with TRBD1. The J segment lost 4 bases and the V segment lost 6 bases, leaving 7 bases of the junction unmatched. This CDR3 has 15 amino acids. Germline lookup yields CDR1 KGHDR and CDR2 SFDVKD. Here the CDR3 DNA reads TGTGCCACCAGTCAGACAGGGGGCGCTGGCTATGGCTACACCTTC. This encodes CATSQTGGAGYGYTF.

V usage is TRBV7-2 and J usage is TRBJ1-2; possibly TRBD1 for D (5 bases). V lost 5 bases to trimming and J lost 4 bases, with 14 bases between them. The CDR3 extends over 14 amino acids. Germline V gene sequence: CDR1 SGHTA, CDR2 FQGNSA. CDR3 DNA: TGTGCCAGCAGCAAGTTAGGAGGGACCTATGGCTACACCTTC. Translation gives CASSKLGGTYGYTF. Using reference TRBV7-2 and TRBJ1-2 for the parts outside the CDR3, the full variable domain is GAGVSQSPSNKVTEKGKDVELRCDPISGHTALYWYRQSLGQGLEFLIYFQGNSAPDKSGLPSDRFSAERTGGSVSTLTIQRTQQEDSAVYLCASSKLGGTYGYTFGSGTRLTVV.

The chain recombines TRBV30 with TRBJ1-5; weak D call: TRBD1 (5 bases). The CDR3 has 15 residues. Per germline, CDR1 GTSNPN and CDR2 SVGIG (reference sequence). The V end was cut by 0 bases, the J end by 0 bases, with 9 bases between. The CDR3 here is CAWSVRGNSNQPQHF. For the CDR3, the DNA is TGTGCCTGGAGTGTACGGGGGAATAGCAATCAGCCCCAGCATTTT.

The CDR3 coding sequence is TGTGCCAGCAGCTTCGTAACTGGGGCCAACGTCCTGACTTTC. This codes for CASSFVTGANVLTF. The chain recombines TRBV11-2 with TRBJ2-6, with D unresolved. V was clipped by 3 bases and J by 2 bases, with 5 bases between them. Germline V lookup: CDR1 SGHAT, CDR2 FQNNGV. The CDR3 has 14 amino acids.

The rearrangement links TRBV5-1 to TRBJ2-5; D perhaps matches TRBD2 (6 bases). CDR1 is SGHRS, CDR2 YFSETQ, per germline. The CDR3 runs 15 residues. The V and J ends lost 8 bases and 2 bases respectively, with 19 bases between them. The CDR3 spells CASTGRGKGQETQYF. The CDR3 DNA follows: TGCGCCAGTACCGGACGGGGGAAGGGGCAAGAGACCCAGTACTTC.